The clone carrying this TCR beta chain was found a few times. Antigen unknown. This sample stems from a study of T-cell memory formation after mild COVID-19. Study context: The study found TCR clusters largely donor specific. General study findings and limits: A subset of responding clones appeared in pre-infection memory, suggesting cross-reactive memory joined. While clones contracting from day 15 to 85 were balanced between CD4 and CD8, later expanders leaned CD4+.

CDR1 DFQATT and CDR2 SNEGSKA come from the germline V gene (reference sequence). After removal of 3 bases from V and 3 bases from J, the junction contained 10 bases not matched to a gene. This CDR3 comprises 15 residues. TCRdb reprocessed the 5' RACE reads with MiXCR, giving one entry per CDR3 protein. The repertoire holds more than 120,000 distinct CDR3 sequences, under 25% seen once, with approximately 2.3% in the top ten. The chain recombines TRBV20-1 with TRBJ2-7, with TRBD1 matching over 8 bases. Sequences were obtained from PBMCs or a T cell subset sorted from them (not recorded which). This clonotype was sampled from an adult woman who had mild COVID-19 (a few samples of this study predate the infection). Cell type and time point are not known. CDR3 sequence reads: CSASGTGGFIYEQYF. As DNA, the CDR3 is TGCAGTGCTAGCGGAACAGGGGGTTTCATCTACGAGCAGTACTTC.